This paragraph covers one T cell receptor beta chain sequence. CDR1 is LNHDA, CDR2 SQIVND, per germline (reference sequence). The CDR3 totals 16 residues. The V and J ends lost 5 bases and 6 bases, in that order; junction bases with no gene match: 10. The data belong to a study of blood T cell repertoires in COVID-19. Data came from immunoSEQ multiplex PCR; TCRdb stores just in-frame clones and leaves some out. The profile covers a few hundred thousand clones, with approximately 90% appearing a single time and approximately 7.2% taken by the ten largest. The V gene is TRBV19, the J gene TRBJ1-6, with 7 bases fitting TRBD1. The specimen sequenced was peripheral blood. The receptor was isolated from a woman aged 25-40 years who had recovered from COVID-19. The CDR3 protein is CASSLNRGEANSPLHF. The CDR3, as DNA: TGTGCCAGTAGTTTGAACAGGGGTGAGGCTAATTCACCCCTCCACTTT.